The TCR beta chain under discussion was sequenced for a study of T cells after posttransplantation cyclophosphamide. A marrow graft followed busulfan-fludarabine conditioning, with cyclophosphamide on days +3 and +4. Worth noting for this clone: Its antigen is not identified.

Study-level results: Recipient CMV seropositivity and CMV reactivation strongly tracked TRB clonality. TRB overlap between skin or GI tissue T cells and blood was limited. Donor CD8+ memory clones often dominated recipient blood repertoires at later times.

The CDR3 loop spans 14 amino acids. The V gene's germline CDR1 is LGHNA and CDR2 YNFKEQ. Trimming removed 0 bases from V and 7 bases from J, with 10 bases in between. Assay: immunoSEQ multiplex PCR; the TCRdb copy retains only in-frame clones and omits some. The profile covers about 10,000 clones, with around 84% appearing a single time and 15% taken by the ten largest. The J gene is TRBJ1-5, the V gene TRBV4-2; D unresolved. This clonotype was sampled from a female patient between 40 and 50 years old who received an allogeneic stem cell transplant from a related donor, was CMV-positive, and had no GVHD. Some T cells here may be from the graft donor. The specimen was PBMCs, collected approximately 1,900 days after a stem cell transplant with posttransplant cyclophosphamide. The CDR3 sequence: CASSQETGRQPQHF. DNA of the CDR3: TGTGCCAGCAGCCAAGAGACGGGTCGGCAGCCCCAGCATTTT.